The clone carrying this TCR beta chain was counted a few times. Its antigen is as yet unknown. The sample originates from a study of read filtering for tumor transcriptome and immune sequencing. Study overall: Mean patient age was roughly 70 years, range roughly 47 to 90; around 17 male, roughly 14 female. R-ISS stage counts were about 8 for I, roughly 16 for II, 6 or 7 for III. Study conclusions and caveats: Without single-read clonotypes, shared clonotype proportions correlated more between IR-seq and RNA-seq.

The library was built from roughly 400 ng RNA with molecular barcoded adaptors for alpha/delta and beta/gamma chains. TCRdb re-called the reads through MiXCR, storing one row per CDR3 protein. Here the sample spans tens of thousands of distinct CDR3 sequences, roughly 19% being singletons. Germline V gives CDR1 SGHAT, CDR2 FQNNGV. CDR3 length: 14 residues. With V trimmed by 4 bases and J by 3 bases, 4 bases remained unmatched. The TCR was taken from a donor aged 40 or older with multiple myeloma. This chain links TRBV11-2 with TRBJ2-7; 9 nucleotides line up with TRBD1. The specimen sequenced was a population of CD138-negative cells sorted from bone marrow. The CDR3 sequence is CASSSGQGFYEQYF. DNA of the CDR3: TGTGCCAGCAGCTCCGGACAGGGGTTCTACGAGCAGTACTTC.